This TCR beta chain was sequenced in a study of cytomegalovirus exposure and HLA in healthy donors. Study findings and constraints: Equally common other TCR beta chains were less clonally expanded than HLA-associated ones, a later analysis found.

Note on this clone: Antigen: not known.

At sampling all donors were nominally healthy, likely with unrecorded immune exposures. The study ran its PCR with 60 Vbeta and 13 Jbeta primers. The assay was immunoSEQ multiplex PCR, and TCRdb's table has in-frame clones only and misses some. The sample holds about 64,000 clones, 60% to 85% seen once. The CDR3 loop spans 16 amino acids. Looked up from germline, CDR1 is SGHRS and CDR2 is YFSETQ. J was trimmed by 1 base and V by 4 bases; bases with no gene match: 4. V is TRBV5-1 and J is TRBJ2-3; TRBD2 agrees at 12 bases. Sequencing used PBMCs. This clonotype was sampled from a male donor in good health and CMV-seropositive. CDR3 nucleotide sequence: TGCGCCAGCAGCGCACGACTAGCGGGGGGCACAGATACGCAGTATTTT. It codes for CASSARLAGGTDTQYF.